Each of the 8 T cell receptor beta chains below was sequenced from the same sample in a study of response to subunit inactivated influenza vaccine. Each CDR3 protein is one row after TCRdb ran MiXCR on the RT-PCR reads. The sample consists of around 570,000 distinct CDR3 sequences, approximately 10% of them appearing once. The data also belong to a second study, concerning T cells expressing NK-cell markers. Turning to that study: It was by 5'RACE template switching with UMIs that TCR beta cDNA was made.

This material consisted of PBMCs from blood, taken on the day of vaccination. The receptors were sampled from a man aged 50 or older who received an inactivated influenza vaccine.

The chain links TRBV7-2 to TRBJ1-2, with 7 bases identical to TRBD1. This CDR3 is built from 14 residues. Per germline, CDR1 SGHTA and CDR2 FQGNSA. V trimming: 2 bases; J trimming: 4 bases; junction bases outside the gene matches: 4. The CDR3 reads CASSLTTGTYGYTF. CDR3 DNA: TGTGCCAGCAGCTTAACGACAGGGACCTATGGCTACACCTTC. The variable domain in full, completed from reference TRBV7-2 and TRBJ1-2, reads GAGVSQSPSNKVTEKGKDVELRCDPISGHTALYWYRQSLGQGLEFLIYFQGNSAPDKSGLPSDRFSAERTGGSVSTLTIQRTQQEDSAVYLCASSLTTGTYGYTFGSGTRLTVV.

The rearrangement uses TRBV5-1 and TRBJ2-5; perhaps D is TRBD1 or TRBD2 (5 bases each). Trimming left V 5 bases short and J 5 bases short, with 19 bases between. This CDR3 contains 15 residues. Germline lookup yields CDR1 SGHRS and CDR2 YFSETQ. Written as DNA, the CDR3 is TGCGCCAGCAGTAGCTCGTCACAGGACTTCGAGACCCAGTACTTC. The encoded protein is CASSSSSQDFETQYF.

The chain carries TRBV7-9 and TRBJ2-7, with TRBD2 matching 7 bases. V lost 2 bases and J lost 3; bases outside the gene matches: 7. The CDR3 spans 15 residues. The germline gives CDR1 SEHNR, CDR2 FQNEAQ (reference sequence). The CDR3: CASSLSQRGVYEQYF. As DNA, the CDR3 is TGTGCCAGCAGCTTAAGCCAGCGGGGTGTCTACGAGCAGTACTTC.

The chain carries TRBV12-3 or TRBV12-4 and TRBJ2-2; possibly TRBD1 or TRBD2 for D (5 bases each). V lost 7 bases to trimming and J lost 0 bases, with 12 bases between them. This CDR3 has 15 residues. DNA for the CDR3: TGTGCCAGCAAACCGGGGACGGCGAACACCGGGGAGCTGTTTTTT. It codes for CASKPGTANTGELFF.

The chain carries TRBV30 and TRBJ1-6; D is uncertain. V was shortened by 4 bases and J by 5 bases, with 12 bases between the two germline ends. Germline lookup yields CDR1 GTSNPN and CDR2 SVGIG (reference sequence). CDR3 length equals 14 residues. CDR3 sequence (DNA): TGTGCCTGGATGGTGTCGCCGAATAATTCACCCCTCCACTTT. It yields the protein CAWMVSPNNSPLHF.

CDR3 DNA: TGTGCCAGCAGGGAAACAGGGGTGAACACTGAAGCTTTCTTT. Translation: CASRETGVNTEAFF. The chain has TRBV25-1 and TRBJ1-1, with 7 positions matching TRBD1. The trim removed 6 bases at V and 0 bases at J, leaving 4 bases unmatched. The CDR3 extends over 14 amino acids. Germline CDR1 and CDR2: MGHDK and SYGVNS.

This clonotype came up many times. The chain employs TRBV12-3 or TRBV12-4 and TRBJ2-7; 12 bases fit TRBD1. The trim removed 6 bases at V and 5 bases at J, leaving 8 bases unmatched. CDR3 size: 15 residues. CDR3 in DNA: TGTGCCAGCAGAGATACCGGGACAGGGGGCCACGAGCAGTACTTC. It codes for CASRDTGTGGHEQYF.

The gene calls are TRBV7-2 and TRBJ1-2; 9 positions match TRBD1. J was trimmed by 5 bases and V by 3 bases; bases with no gene match: 4. Germline values: CDR1 SGHTA, CDR2 FQGNSA. This CDR3 spans 14 amino acids. CDR3 amino acids: CASSLLTGGYGYTF. The CDR3 DNA reads TGTGCCAGCAGCTTGCTGACAGGGGGGTATGGCTACACCTTC.